This passage covers 22 T cell receptor beta chains from one sample sequenced in a study of cytomegalovirus exposure and HLA in healthy donors. Researchers ran the PCR with 60 Vbeta and 13 Jbeta primers. Repertoires were generated with immunoSEQ multiplex PCR, while TCRdb's copy carries only in-frame clones and drops some. The table includes fewer than 200,000 clones, around 84% detected once. Sequencing used PBMCs. These TCRs come from a man aged 25-40 years in good health and CMV-seropositive.

This rearrangement joins TRBV11-2 to TRBJ2-1; D is unclear. The length of the CDR3 is 15 residues. The germline V gene has CDR1 SGHAT and CDR2 FQNNGV. Trimming pared 1 base from V and 4 bases from J, leaving 11 bases between. The CDR3 region has the DNA TGTGCCAGCAGCTTAGTGGTCCTGCTATACAATGAGCAGTTCTTC. Translated, it gives CASSLVVLLYNEQFF. The full variable domain, with the rest looked up from reference TRBV11-2 and TRBJ2-1, is EAGVAQSPRYKIIEKRQSVAFWCNPISGHATLYWYQQILGQGPKLLIQFQNNGVVDDSQLPKDRFSAERLKGVDSTLKIQPAKLEDSAVYLCASSLVVLLYNEQFFGPGTRLTVL.

J is TRBJ2-1 and V is TRBV7-2; D possibly corresponds to TRBD2 (6 bases). Trimming pared 0 bases from V and 3 bases from J, leaving 9 bases between. The germline V gene encodes CDR1 SGHTA and CDR2 FQGNSA. The CDR3 consists of 15 residues. The CDR3 region is CASSLAGGLYNEQFF. The CDR3 DNA follows: TGTGCCAGCAGCTTAGCGGGAGGACTCTACAATGAGCAGTTCTTC.

This clone is a singleton in its sample. The rearrangement uses TRBV4-1 and TRBJ2-7; 8 bases agree with TRBD2. Germline lookup yields CDR1 MGHRA and CDR2 YSYEKL. With 4 bases clipped from V and 3 bases from J, the junction kept 2 bases outside the gene matches. This CDR3 is built from 13 residues. Here the CDR3 reads CASSLGTSYEQYF. The CDR3 nucleotides are TGCGCCAGCAGCCTCGGGACTAGCTACGAGCAGTACTTC.

The V call is TRBV11-3, the J call TRBJ2-7; D is perhaps TRBD1 (5 bases). The CDR3 length is 16 residues. From germline, CDR1 is SGHNT and CDR2 YENEEA. Between the trimmed V and J ends, which lost 6 bases and 1 base, there was a span of 19 bases. The CDR3 is CASSTPGAVESYEQYF. The CDR3 DNA reads TGTGCCAGCAGTACACCTGGGGCAGTCGAATCCTACGAGCAGTACTTC. The complete variable domain, with remaining parts taken from reference TRBV11-3 and TRBJ2-7, reads EAGVVQSPRYKIIEKKQPVAFWCNPISGHNTLYWYLQNLGQGPELLIRYENEEAVDDSQLPKDRFSAERLKGVDSTLKIQPAELGDSAVYLCASSTPGAVESYEQYFGPGTRLTVT.

The V and J genes are TRBV9 and TRBJ2-2; D is possibly TRBD2 (6 bases). In germline, CDR1 is SGDLS, CDR2 YYNGEE. The CDR3 runs to 19 residues. V was pared by 1 base and J by 7 bases, with 26 bases between. The CDR3 sequence: CASSVLPGVTGATGGELFF. CDR3 DNA sequence: TGTGCCAGCAGCGTACTACCGGGAGTAACGGGAGCGACGGGCGGGGAGCTGTTTTTT.

The rearrangement uses TRBV18 and TRBJ1-1; D remains ambiguous. CDR1 and CDR2 from the germline V gene are KGHSH and LQKENI. The V end was cut by 4 bases, the J end by 1 base, with 7 bases between. The CDR3 extends over 13 amino acids. This chain's CDR3 is CASSLQENTEAFF. CDR3 nucleotides: TGTGCCAGCTCACTTCAGGAGAACACTGAAGCTTTCTTT.

The V and J genes are TRBV4-2 and TRBJ2-1, with D possibly matching TRBD2 (5 bases). This CDR3 spans 14 amino acids. V was clipped by 3 bases and J by 6 bases, with 12 bases between them. Germline lookup yields CDR1 LGHNA and CDR2 YNFKEQ. CDR3 sequence: CASSHRGVGNEQFF. In nucleotides, the CDR3 is TGTGCCAGCAGCCATCGGGGAGTGGGCAATGAGCAGTTCTTC.

This sequence joins TRBV18 and TRBJ2-2, with D maybe TRBD1 (5 bases). Trimming took 1 base from V and 2 from J, leaving 11 bases between them. This CDR3 is 16 amino acids long. The V gene's germline CDR1 is KGHSH and CDR2 LQKENI. CDR3 DNA sequence: TGTGCCAGCTCACCACGTGAACAGGTTAACACCGGGGAGCTGTTTTTT. Encoded protein: CASSPREQVNTGELFF.

The chain combines TRBV7-9 with TRBJ2-7; 11 bases are shared with TRBD2. The CDR3 length is 17 residues. Germline V gives CDR1 SEHNR, CDR2 FQNEAQ (reference sequence). V was clipped by 2 bases and J by 4 bases; unmatched bases: 10. CDR3 in amino acids: CASSLSPPSGRLYEQYF. The CDR3 region has the DNA TGTGCCAGCAGCTTATCCCCCCCTAGCGGGAGGCTTTACGAGCAGTACTTC.

The V call is TRBV11-3, the J call TRBJ1-1; TRBD1 matches at 7 bases. The trim removed 8 bases at V and 6 bases at J, leaving 12 bases unmatched. The CDR3 contains 14 residues. Per the germline V gene, CDR1 is SGHNT and CDR2 is YENEEA. CDR3 sequence (DNA): TGTGCCAGCGGAGTTGACAGGGTTGGCCCTGAAGCTTTCTTT. It encodes CASGVDRVGPEAFF.

This clone was found a few times. The chain links TRBV6-5 to TRBJ2-7; 8 bases line up with TRBD1. After removal of 2 bases from V and 4 bases from J, the junction contained 7 bases not matched to a gene. The germline gives CDR1 MNHEY, CDR2 SVGAGI. The CDR3 extends over 15 amino acids. The CDR3: CASSYTPGQVYEQYF. The CDR3 DNA is TGTGCCAGCAGTTACACGCCGGGACAGGTATACGAGCAGTACTTC.

This chain connects TRBV19 to TRBJ2-1; TRBD2 matches at 8 bases. V trimming: 5 bases; J trimming: 0 bases; junction bases outside the gene matches: 3. This CDR3 spans 15 amino acids. Germline V gives CDR1 LNHDA, CDR2 SQIVND (reference sequence). CDR3 sequence reads: CASSPTSGSYNEQFF. Here the CDR3 DNA reads TGTGCCAGTAGTCCCACTAGCGGCTCCTACAATGAGCAGTTCTTC. The full variable domain, in which reference TRBV19 and TRBJ2-1 provide the parts outside the CDR3, is DGGITQSPKYLFRKEGQNVTLSCEQNLNHDAMYWYRQDPGQGLRLIYYSQIVNDFQKGDIAEGYSVSREKKESFPLTVTSAQKNPTAFYLCASSPTSGSYNEQFFGPGTRLTVL.

The chain employs TRBV7-9 and TRBJ2-5; 7 positions agree with TRBD1. The J call may be in error: the DNA end matches TRBJ2-7 better. Looked up from germline, CDR1 is SEHNR and CDR2 is FQNEAQ (reference sequence). The CDR3 is 14 amino acids. The CDR3 protein is CASSSDRISYEQYF. Written as DNA, the CDR3 is TGTGCCAGCAGCTCGGACAGGATCTCCTACGAGCAGTACTTC.

This rearrangement joins TRBV30 to TRBJ2-6, with 9 bases lining up with TRBD2. V lost 1 base and J lost 0; bases outside the gene matches: 4. Germline lookup yields CDR1 GTSNPN and CDR2 SVGIG (reference sequence). This CDR3 has 17 residues. Here the CDR3 reads CAWSDLAGFSGANVLTF. The DNA of the CDR3 is TGTGCCTGGAGTGATCTAGCGGGGTTCTCTGGGGCCAACGTCCTGACTTTC.

The rearrangement joins TRBV5-1 to TRBJ2-7; 9 positions match TRBD1. Germline CDR1 reads SGHRS; CDR2 reads YFSETQ. Losses at the gene ends were 4 bases for V and 5 bases for J; bases not matched to a gene: 10. The CDR3 covers 15 residues. The CDR3 DNA follows: TGCGCCAGCAGCCTCCTGACGGGACAGGGCAACGAGCAGTACTTC. Translation: CASSLLTGQGNEQYF.

The chain is built from TRBV6-5 and TRBJ1-2, with D uncertain. Trimming cost V 5 bases and J 3 bases, with 10 bases left between them. This CDR3 is built from 13 residues. Germline CDR1 MNHEY, CDR2 SVGAGI. CDR3 amino acids: CASSPLVDYGYTF. The CDR3, as DNA: TGTGCCAGCAGTCCCCTCGTCGACTATGGCTACACCTTC.

The gene calls are TRBV19 and TRBJ2-1; tentative D call: TRBD1 (5 bases). The germline V gene encodes CDR1 LNHDA and CDR2 SQIVND (reference sequence). V lost 10 bases, J lost 3 bases, and 19 bases lay in between. The CDR3 is made up of 15 amino acids. DNA of the CDR3: TGTGCCACCCAAGACTCTAAGCAGGGCTACAATGAGCAGTTCTTC. This codes for CATQDSKQGYNEQFF.

This clone came up once. The chain employs TRBV5-4 and TRBJ1-6; D is unclear. Germline assignment: CDR1 SGHNT and CDR2 YYREEE (reference sequence). Between the trimmed V and J ends, which lost 2 bases and 0 bases, there was a span of 15 bases. The CDR3 has 18 amino acids. CDR3 sequence: CASSFGGSTSSYNSPLHF. The CDR3 DNA is TGTGCCAGCAGCTTTGGAGGTAGTACGAGCTCCTATAATTCACCCCTCCACTTT.

CDR3 DNA: TGTGCCAGCAGTCCCCCCCAGGGGGACTACGAGCAGTACTTC. As protein: CASSPPQGDYEQYF. The chain links TRBV13 to TRBJ2-7; the match to TRBD1 covers 7 bases. Germline V gene sequence: CDR1 PRHDT, CDR2 FYEKMQ (reference sequence). The ends lost 6 bases at V and 3 bases at J; junction bases unmatched: 8. The CDR3 extends over 14 amino acids.

CDR3 sequence: CSVVQPGGTGELFF. The CDR3 nucleotides read TGCAGCGTTGTACAGCCCGGGGGAACCGGGGAGCTGTTTTTT. This chain uses TRBV29-1 with TRBJ2-2; D possibly corresponds to TRBD2 (6 bases). Germline V CDR1 and CDR2: SQVTM, ANQGSEA. The CDR3 loop spans 14 amino acids. V dropped 4 bases and J dropped 5 bases, with 14 bases sitting between them.

V usage is TRBV11-2 and J usage is TRBJ1-2; D gene ambiguous. This CDR3 has 12 residues. Germline V gives CDR1 SGHAT, CDR2 FQNNGV. V shed 5 bases and J shed 8 bases, with 12 bases lying between them. CDR3 in DNA: TGTGCCAGCAGCCCGCACGGAGTCGGCTACACCTTC. Amino acid sequence: CASSPHGVGYTF. The entire variable domain, with the rest obtained from reference TRBV11-2 and TRBJ1-2, is as follows: EAGVAQSPRYKIIEKRQSVAFWCNPISGHATLYWYQQILGQGPKLLIQFQNNGVVDDSQLPKDRFSAERLKGVDSTLKIQPAKLEDSAVYLCASSPHGVGYTFGSGTRLTVV.

This rearrangement joins TRBV10-3 to TRBJ2-7, with TRBD1 identical over 8 bases. V was clipped by 2 bases and J by 3 bases; unmatched bases: 9. CDR1 and CDR2 (germline): ENHRY, SYGVKD. The CDR3 is 16 residues long. The CDR3 reads CAISELGQVGVYEQYV. For the CDR3, the DNA is TGTGCCATCAGTGAGCTGGGACAGGTTGGAGTCTACGAGCAGTACGTC.